This passage covers 14 T cell receptor beta chains from one sample sequenced in a study of blood T cells in healthy people across ages. A sample-barcoded 5' primer and a J-beta primer mix were used in a second PCR of roughly 6 to 11 cycles. TCRdb fed the 5' RACE reads into MiXCR, producing one record per CDR3 protein. The repertoire holds approximately 800,000 distinct CDR3 sequences, with roughly 26% as singletons. These data were also reused for a study on T cells of mothers and their children.

Source material: blood. The receptor set was obtained from a boy between 10 and 17 years old in good health.

This clonotype occurred a few times. This chain links TRBV29-1 with TRBJ1-1; D remains unclear. This CDR3 comprises 11 residues. Germline CDR1 reads SQVTM; CDR2 reads ANQGSEA. V was trimmed by 7 bases and J by 5 bases, leaving 11 bases between them. CDR3 in amino acids: CSGGDGTEAFF. The CDR3 coding sequence is TGCAGCGGTGGTGACGGAACTGAAGCTTTCTTT.

This chain uses TRBV20-1 with TRBJ1-5, with 8 bases matching TRBD1. Trimming at V came to 8 bases and at J to 4 bases, leaving 4 bases not matched to a gene. The CDR3 sequence is 12 residues long. CDR1 DFQATT and CDR2 SNEGSKA come from the germline V gene (reference sequence). The CDR3 protein is CSIRQGNQPQHF. DNA for the CDR3: TGCAGTATTAGACAGGGGAATCAGCCCCAGCATTTT.

The chain employs TRBV9 and TRBJ1-5; 7 bases align to TRBD1. CDR1 SGDLS and CDR2 YYNGEE come from the germline V gene. The CDR3 is made up of 16 amino acids. The J segment lost 2 bases and the V segment lost 5 bases, leaving 10 bases of the junction unmatched. The chain's CDR3 is CASSPTGRAGNQPQHF. In DNA, the CDR3 is TGTGCCAGCAGTCCGACAGGGAGGGCCGGCAATCAGCCCCAGCATTTT.

This chain uses TRBV3-1 with TRBJ1-5, with 8 bases identical to TRBD1. V trimming: 3 bases; J trimming: 7 bases; junction bases outside the gene matches: 2. Germline V lookup: CDR1 LGHDT, CDR2 YNNKEL (reference sequence). The CDR3 spans 13 residues. The CDR3 protein is CASSQTGVQPQHF. DNA for the CDR3: TGTGCCAGCAGCCAGACAGGGGTCCAGCCCCAGCATTTT.

V is TRBV20-1 and J is TRBJ2-1; 10 nucleotides agree with TRBD2. The J segment lost 9 bases and the V segment lost 3 bases, leaving 8 bases of the junction unmatched. This CDR3 comprises 14 residues. Germline V gives CDR1 DFQATT, CDR2 SNEGSKA (reference sequence). The DNA of the CDR3 is TGCAGTGCTAGCGCCCAGCGGGGGGGTAGTGAGCAGTTCTTC. Translation gives CSASAQRGGSEQFF.

The CDR3 here is CASSRQIPGQGPYNSPLHF. DNA for the CDR3: TGTGCCAGCAGCCGCCAGATACCGGGACAGGGGCCCTATAATTCACCCCTCCACTTT. The V and J genes are TRBV6-1 and TRBJ1-6, with 10 bases that match TRBD1. Germline CDR1 and CDR2: MNHNS and SASEGT. The CDR3 totals 19 residues. Germline trimming cut 6 bases from V and 2 bases from J; bases unmatched to any gene: 13.

The rearrangement uses TRBV9 and TRBJ2-7; perhaps TRBD2 as D (5 bases). V shed 4 bases and J shed 1 base, with 12 bases lying between them. CDR1 and CDR2 (germline): SGDLS, YYNGEE. The CDR3 has 14 residues. CDR3 in amino acids: CASSPPTNSYEQYF. CDR3 sequence (DNA): TGTGCCAGCAGCCCACCGACTAATTCCTACGAGCAGTACTTC.

V usage is TRBV6-4 and J usage is TRBJ1-4; D call uncertain. V was cut by 8 bases and J by 0 bases, with 10 bases left in between. Germline CDR1 and CDR2: MRHNA and SNTAGT. There are 14 residues in the CDR3. CDR3 amino acids: CASRPTATNEKLFF. In DNA form, the CDR3 reads TGTGCCAGCCGACCGACGGCAACTAATGAAAAACTGTTTTTT.

This clonotype was detected only a few times. The gene calls are TRBV20-1 and TRBJ2-7; D not resolved. V was trimmed by 0 bases and J by 5 bases, leaving 5 bases between them. The CDR3 is 11 amino acids. Germline lookup yields CDR1 DFQATT and CDR2 SNEGSKA (reference sequence). In DNA form, the CDR3 reads TGCAGTGCTAGAGATTTCAACGAGCAGTACTTC. Protein sequence: CSARDFNEQYF.

The chain recombines TRBV12-3 or TRBV12-4 with TRBJ2-6; the D gene is possibly TRBD1 (5 bases). The CDR3 totals 17 residues. Trimming took off 0 bases at V and 2 bases at J, with 11 bases between the two ends. The CDR3 is CASSLAEGATGANVLTF. The CDR3 DNA sequence: TGTGCCAGCAGTTTAGCCGAAGGGGCCACTGGGGCCAACGTCCTGACTTTC.

This clonotype was seen at least ten times. The chain is built from TRBV28 and TRBJ2-5, with D perhaps matching TRBD1 or TRBD2 (6 bases each). Deletions cut 6 bases from V and 2 bases from J, with 19 bases between. This CDR3 has 16 amino acids. The germline gives CDR1 MDHEN, CDR2 SYDVKM. In DNA, the CDR3 is TGTGCCAGCAGACGGGGTTGGAGGGGGGTACAAGAGACCCAGTACTTC. Its protein is CASRRGWRGVQETQYF.

This clonotype was observed a few times. The chain is built from TRBV9 and TRBJ2-5; 9 nucleotides line up with TRBD2. Germline trimming cut 0 bases from V and 5 bases from J; bases unmatched to any gene: 11. This CDR3 has 17 amino acids. The V gene's germline CDR1 is SGDLS and CDR2 YYNGEE. This CDR3 is CASSVGLVAGEVETQYF. CDR3 sequence (DNA): TGTGCCAGCAGCGTAGGTTTGGTAGCGGGAGAGGTGGAGACCCAGTACTTC.

The rearrangement links TRBV6-5 to TRBJ1-2; TRBD1 agrees at 7 bases. The CDR3 runs 14 residues. The germline CDR1 and CDR2 sequences are MNHEY and SVGAGI. With 6 bases clipped from V and 2 bases from J, the junction kept 6 bases outside the gene matches. CDR3 region: CASSRDSRNYGYTF. The CDR3 coding sequence is TGTGCCAGCAGCCGGGACAGCCGGAACTATGGCTACACCTTC.

The J gene is TRBJ2-5, the V gene TRBV20-1, with TRBD2 identical over 12 bases. CDR1 is DFQATT, CDR2 SNEGSKA, per germline (reference sequence). This CDR3 has 15 residues. The ends lost 5 bases at V and 5 bases at J; junction bases unmatched: 9. The CDR3 loop is CSAGGLAGPGETQYF. The CDR3 DNA reads as TGCAGTGCTGGCGGACTAGCGGGGCCAGGGGAGACCCAGTACTTC.